The 25 T cell receptor beta chains listed next were all sequenced from one sample in a study of glioma-infiltrating T cells after dendritic cell vaccination. Documented time point: after dendritic cell vaccination, including at tumor progression/relapse. Produced via immunoSEQ multiplex PCR; TCRdb's table is partial and in-frame only. The data hold tens of thousands of clones, with around 87% observed a single time. This specimen was blood, taken after dendritic cell vaccination. The receptors here all came from a human donor with glioblastoma.

This clone was picked up one time. This chain joins TRBV18 and TRBJ1-3; D is unclear. The CDR3 sequence is 15 residues long. V was trimmed by 8 bases and J by 1 base, leaving 15 bases between them. Germline V gene lookup returns CDR1 KGHSH and CDR2 LQKENI. Here the CDR3 reads CASLQAGWSGNTIYF. DNA of the CDR3: TGTGCCAGCCTCCAGGCGGGATGGTCTGGAAACACCATATATTTT.

This chain uses TRBV29-1 with TRBJ1-1; possibly TRBD1 for D (6 bases). V gave up 5 bases and J gave up 3 bases, with 16 bases separating them. The CDR3 is 14 residues long. CDR1 is SQVTM, CDR2 ANQGSEA, per germline. The CDR3 loop is CSVPSRPGDTEAFF. The CDR3 bases are TGCAGCGTTCCCTCAAGGCCAGGGGACACTGAAGCTTTCTTT.

The chain combines TRBV7-3 with TRBJ1-1; the match to TRBD1 covers 9 bases. The CDR3 extends over 20 amino acids. Unmatched junction bases numbered 15, after V lost 1 base and J lost 0 bases. CDR1 and CDR2 from the germline V gene are SGHTA and FQGTGA. As DNA, the CDR3 is TGTGCCAGCAGCTTAATAGGTGTGACAGGGGGGAGTCGGGTGAACACTGAAGCTTTCTTT. This sequence encodes CASSLIGVTGGSRVNTEAFF.

The CDR3 here is CASSLVSGSTHEQYF. The CDR3, as DNA: TGCGCCAGCAGCTTAGTCAGCGGGAGTACCCACGAGCAGTACTTC. The chain links TRBV5-1 to TRBJ2-7, with 8 bases lining up with TRBD2. There are 15 residues in the CDR3. The V gene end was trimmed by 2 bases and the J gene end by 5 bases; junction bases not matched to a gene: 9. CDR1 and CDR2 from the germline V gene are SGHRS and YFSETQ. The entire variable domain, with the rest obtained from reference TRBV5-1 and TRBJ2-7, is as follows: KAGVTQTPRYLIKTRGQQVTLSCSPISGHRSVSWYQQTPGQGLQFLFEYFSETQRNKGNFPGRFSGRQFSNSRSEMNVSTLELGDSALYLCASSLVSGSTHEQYFGPGTRLTVT.

The CDR3 loop reads CASSRQAANYGYTF. CDR3 in DNA: TGTGCCAGCAGTAGACAGGCAGCTAACTATGGCTACACCTTC. The rearrangement joins TRBV6-1 to TRBJ1-2, with D perhaps TRBD1 (6 bases). Looked up from germline, CDR1 is MNHNS and CDR2 is SASEGT. The CDR3 totals 14 residues. Trimming pared 5 bases from V and 0 bases from J, leaving 10 bases between.

In its sample, this clone is medium-sized. The chain has TRBV4-1 and TRBJ1-5; tentative D call: TRBD1 (5 bases). Trimming stripped 5 bases from V and 0 bases from J, with 20 bases between. Germline V lookup: CDR1 MGHRA, CDR2 YSYEKL. The CDR3 is 18 amino acids. The DNA of the CDR3 is TGCGCCAGCAGCGAAAGACAGCCCGCGGAATATAGCAATCAGCCCCAGCATTTT. Translating it yields CASSERQPAEYSNQPQHF.

The chain carries TRBV27 and TRBJ1-5; 8 nucleotides align to TRBD1. V trimming: 5 bases; J trimming: 4 bases; junction bases outside the gene matches: 1. Germline V gene sequence: CDR1 MNHEY, CDR2 SMNVEV (reference sequence). CDR3 length: 13 amino acids. CDR3 region: CASSRTGNQPQHF. Here the CDR3 DNA reads TGTGCCAGCAGTCGGACAGGGAATCAGCCCCAGCATTTT.

The chain is built from TRBV2 and TRBJ2-3; TRBD1 matches at 7 bases. CDR3 length equals 15 residues. CDR1 and CDR2 from the germline V gene are SNHLY and FYNNEI. Trimming took 7 bases from V and 1 from J; bases not matched to a gene: 8. The CDR3 DNA reads TGTGCCAGCACAACAGGGGAAAGGGGCACAGATACGCAGTATTTT. As protein: CASTTGERGTDTQYF.

The rearrangement joins TRBV19 to TRBJ1-5; D gene uncertain. The germline V gene has CDR1 LNHDA and CDR2 SQIVND (reference sequence). Deletions cut 3 bases from V and 0 bases from J, with 9 bases between. The CDR3 is 15 residues long. CDR3 DNA: TGTGCCAGTAGTATCGAAGACTATAGCAATCAGCCCCAGCATTTT. It encodes CASSIEDYSNQPQHF.

The gene calls are TRBV7-2 and TRBJ2-2; TRBD1 aligns across 8 bases. This CDR3 has 18 residues. V shed 5 bases and J 4 bases; nucleotides not matched to a gene: 15. Germline-derived CDR1 and CDR2 are SGHTA and FQGNSA. CDR3 sequence: CASSPRGGTGAGTGELFF. Written as DNA, the CDR3 is TGTGCCAGCAGCCCTAGGGGTGGGACAGGAGCGGGCACCGGGGAGCTGTTTTTT. The full variable domain, with the rest looked up from reference TRBV7-2 and TRBJ2-2, is GAGVSQSPSNKVTEKGKDVELRCDPISGHTALYWYRQSLGQGLEFLIYFQGNSAPDKSGLPSDRFSAERTGGSVSTLTIQRTQQEDSAVYLCASSPRGGTGAGTGELFFGEGSRLTVL.

This rearrangement joins TRBV7-3 to TRBJ2-5; 9 nucleotides match TRBD1. The CDR3 contains 14 residues. V trimming: 4 bases; J trimming: 3 bases; junction bases outside the gene matches: 3. The germline V gene encodes CDR1 SGHTA and CDR2 FQGTGA. The CDR3 region has the DNA TGTGCCAGCAGCTCACAGGGGGCGGAAGAGACCCAGTACTTC. It translates to CASSSQGAEETQYF.

V gene TRBV5-6 combines with J gene TRBJ2-1, with D perhaps TRBD1 (5 bases). V dropped 3 bases and J dropped 6 bases, with 13 bases sitting between them. The germline V gene has CDR1 SGHDT and CDR2 YYEEEE. The CDR3 spans 14 residues. CDR3 sequence (DNA): TGTGCCAGCAGCTGGACACCTTTTTCCAATGAGCAGTTCTTC. This gives the protein CASSWTPFSNEQFF.

CDR3 sequence: CASTLKDYDNEQFF. CDR3 nucleotides: TGTGCCAGCACCCTGAAGGACTACGACAATGAGCAGTTCTTC. The chain links TRBV6-6 to TRBJ2-1; TRBD2 is a possible D gene (6 bases). This CDR3 is 14 amino acids long. Trimming pared 7 bases from V and 5 bases from J, leaving 15 bases between. Germline V gene data show CDR1 as MNHNY and CDR2 as SVGAGI (reference sequence).

This chain connects TRBV6-5 to TRBJ1-1; D call uncertain. Between the trimmed V and J ends, which lost 2 bases and 7 bases, there was a span of 5 bases. The CDR3 loop spans 11 amino acids. Germline loops: CDR1 MNHEY, CDR2 SVGAGI. The CDR3 protein is CASSYGVEAFF. Here the CDR3 DNA reads TGTGCCAGCAGTTACGGAGTTGAAGCTTTCTTT.

This sequence joins TRBV5-1 and TRBJ2-1; TRBD1 matches at 9 bases. Germline values: CDR1 SGHRS, CDR2 YFSETQ. The CDR3 sequence is 15 residues long. J was trimmed by 8 bases and V by 0 bases; bases with no gene match: 6. The CDR3 loop is CASSLVWTGADEQFF. The CDR3 DNA sequence: TGCGCCAGCAGCTTGGTTTGGACAGGGGCCGATGAGCAGTTCTTC.

This chain joins TRBV5-4 and TRBJ2-3; 8 bases match TRBD2. The length of the CDR3 is 15 residues. V trimming: 3 bases; J trimming: 4 bases; junction bases outside the gene matches: 7. The V gene's germline CDR1 is SGHNT and CDR2 YYREEE (reference sequence). The DNA for the CDR3 is TGTGCCAGCAGCTCTTTAAGCGGGAGCCCAGATACGCAGTATTTT. Its translation is CASSSLSGSPDTQYF.

The rearrangement joins TRBV6-5 to TRBJ1-1; 7 bases fit TRBD1. Germline values: CDR1 MNHEY, CDR2 SVGAGI. The CDR3 is made up of 14 amino acids. V shed 5 bases, J shed 1 base, and the junction held 4 bases outside the gene matches. The CDR3 bases are TGTGCCAGCAGTGAAGACAGGGAGAACACTGAAGCTTTCTTT. This encodes CASSEDRENTEAFF.

The chain recombines TRBV6-1 with TRBJ2-7; TRBD1 is a possible D gene (6 bases). CDR1 is MNHNS, CDR2 SASEGT, per germline. V gave up 6 bases and J gave up 4 bases, with 13 bases separating them. This CDR3 contains 13 residues. CDR3 region: CASRRTVEYEQYF. DNA for the CDR3: TGTGCCAGCAGGAGGACAGTCGAATACGAGCAGTACTTC.

This clone has a single count. This chain joins TRBV7-8 and TRBJ2-7; the match to TRBD2 covers 8 bases. The CDR3 loop spans 14 amino acids. CDR1 is SGHVS and CDR2 is FQNEAQ in the germline V gene. V was pared by 3 bases and J by 6 bases, with 7 bases of the junction left unmatched. The CDR3 coding sequence is TGTGCCAGCAGCTTCCCCGGGAGGGCCCCCGAGCAGTACTTC. Residues: CASSFPGRAPEQYF.

The J gene is TRBJ2-1, the V gene TRBV30; 13 bases align to TRBD2. This CDR3 region has 15 residues. Germline-derived CDR1 and CDR2 are GTSNPN and SVGIG (reference sequence). The J segment lost 5 bases and the V segment lost 5 bases, leaving 6 bases of the junction unmatched. CDR3 region: CAWGIGLAGDNEQFF. The CDR3 region has the DNA TGTGCCTGGGGCATCGGACTAGCGGGGGACAATGAGCAGTTCTTC.

The chain combines TRBV14 with TRBJ2-7; tentatively, D is TRBD2 (5 bases). Deletions cut 1 base from V and 3 bases from J, with 10 bases between. The CDR3 has 14 residues. Germline V CDR1 and CDR2: SGHDN, FVKESK. CDR3 in amino acids: CASSQVGNLYEQYF. The CDR3 nucleotides read TGTGCCAGCAGCCAAGTCGGGAACCTCTACGAGCAGTACTTC.

This clone was seen more than once but under ten times. The chain joins TRBV6-1 to TRBJ1-5; a weak D match, TRBD1 (6 bases). This CDR3 has 13 residues. Germline loops: CDR1 MNHNS, CDR2 SASEGT. V gave up 6 bases and J gave up 3 bases, with 9 bases separating them. The CDR3 loop reads CASRTGHNQPQHF. In DNA, the CDR3 is TGTGCCAGCAGAACAGGGCACAATCAGCCCCAGCATTTT.

The chain combines TRBV29-1 with TRBJ2-5; no definite D call. The CDR3 covers 12 residues. Germline-derived CDR1 and CDR2 are SQVTM and ANQGSEA. Trimming took off 5 bases at V and 5 bases at J, with 12 bases between the two ends. CDR3 in amino acids: CSVLKLRETQYF. CDR3 coding DNA: TGCAGCGTTCTTAAGTTGCGGGAGACCCAGTACTTC.

This chain joins TRBV6-5 and TRBJ2-2; D possibly corresponds to TRBD1 (6 bases). CDR3 length: 14 amino acids. V lost 0 bases, J lost 7 bases, and 9 bases lay in between. Germline V gene lookup returns CDR1 MNHEY and CDR2 SVGAGI. DNA of the CDR3: TGTGCCAGCAGTTACTCGGCAGGGGTCGGGGAGCTGTTTTTT. Its translation is CASSYSAGVGELFF.

This chain connects TRBV6-6 to TRBJ2-3, with 7 bases that match TRBD2. CDR3 size: 13 residues. Per the germline V gene, CDR1 is MNHNY and CDR2 is SVGAGI (reference sequence). Trimming at V came to 7 bases and at J to 6 bases, leaving 7 bases not matched to a gene. The DNA of the CDR3 is TGTGCCAGCACGCCCCGGGGGGACGATACGCAGTATTTT. Translation: CASTPRGDDTQYF.